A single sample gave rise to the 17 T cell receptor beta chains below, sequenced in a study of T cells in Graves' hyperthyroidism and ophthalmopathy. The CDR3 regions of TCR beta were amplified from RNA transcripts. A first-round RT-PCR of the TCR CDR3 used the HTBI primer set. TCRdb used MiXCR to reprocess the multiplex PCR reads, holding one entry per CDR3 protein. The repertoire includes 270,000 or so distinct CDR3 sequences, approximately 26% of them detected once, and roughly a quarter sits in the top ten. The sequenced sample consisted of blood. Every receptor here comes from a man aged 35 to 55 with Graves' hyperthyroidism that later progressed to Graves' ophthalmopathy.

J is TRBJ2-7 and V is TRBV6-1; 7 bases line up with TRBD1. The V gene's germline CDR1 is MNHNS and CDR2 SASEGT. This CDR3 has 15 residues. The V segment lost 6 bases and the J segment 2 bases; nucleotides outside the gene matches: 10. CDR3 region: CASREWAGGTYEQYF. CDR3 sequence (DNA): TGTGCCAGCAGAGAATGGGCAGGGGGAACCTACGAGCAGTACTTC.

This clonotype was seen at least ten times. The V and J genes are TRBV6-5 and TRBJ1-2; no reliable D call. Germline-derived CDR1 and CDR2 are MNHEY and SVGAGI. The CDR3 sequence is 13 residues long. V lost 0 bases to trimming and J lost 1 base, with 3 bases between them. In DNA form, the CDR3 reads TGTGCCAGCAGTTACTCGGTTAACTATGGCTACACCTTC. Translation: CASSYSVNYGYTF.

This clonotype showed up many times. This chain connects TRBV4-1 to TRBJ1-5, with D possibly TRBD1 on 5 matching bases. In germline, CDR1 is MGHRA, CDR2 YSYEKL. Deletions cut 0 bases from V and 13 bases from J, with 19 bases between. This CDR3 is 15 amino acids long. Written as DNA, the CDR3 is TGCGCCAGCAGCCAAGATCTCAGGGCCGGCGGTGGGCAGCATTTT. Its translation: CASSQDLRAGGGQHF.

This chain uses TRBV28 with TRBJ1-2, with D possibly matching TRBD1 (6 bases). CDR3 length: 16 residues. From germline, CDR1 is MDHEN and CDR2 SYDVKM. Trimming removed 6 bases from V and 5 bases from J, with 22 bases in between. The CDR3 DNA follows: TGTGCCAGCAGCCTGGGGGGCCTAATATTGGGGTATGGCTACACCTTC. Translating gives CASSLGGLILGYGYTF.

CDR3 amino acids: CASSLAIDSTEAFF. DNA of the CDR3: TGTGCCAGCAGTTTAGCGATCGACAGCACTGAAGCTTTCTTT. This chain links TRBV12-3 or TRBV12-4 with TRBJ1-1; weak D call: TRBD1 (5 bases). Between the trimmed V and J ends, which lost 0 bases and 4 bases, there was a span of 9 bases. The CDR3 covers 14 residues.

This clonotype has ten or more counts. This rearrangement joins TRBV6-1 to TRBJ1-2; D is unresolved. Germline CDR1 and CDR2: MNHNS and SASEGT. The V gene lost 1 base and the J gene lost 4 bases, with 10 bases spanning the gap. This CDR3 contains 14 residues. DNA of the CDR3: TGTGCCAGCAGTGAAGGACCCAGAAGCTATGGCTACACCTTC. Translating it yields CASSEGPRSYGYTF.

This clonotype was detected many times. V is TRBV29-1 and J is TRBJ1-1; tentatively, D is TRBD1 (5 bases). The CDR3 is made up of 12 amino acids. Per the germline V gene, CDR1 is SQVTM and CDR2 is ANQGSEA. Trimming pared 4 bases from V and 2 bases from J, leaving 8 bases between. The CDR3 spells CSVAGANTEAFF. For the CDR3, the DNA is TGCAGCGTTGCCGGGGCAAACACTGAAGCTTTCTTT.

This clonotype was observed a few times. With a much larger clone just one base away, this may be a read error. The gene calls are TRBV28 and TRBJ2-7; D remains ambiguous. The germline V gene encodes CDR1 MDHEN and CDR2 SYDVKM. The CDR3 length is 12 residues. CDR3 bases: TGTGTCAGCGTCCCGAGCTCCTACGAGCAGTACTTC. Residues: CVSVPSSYEQYF.

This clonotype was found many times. The CDR3 sequence: CSVGLTEAFF. DNA for the CDR3: TGCAGCGTGGGACTCACTGAAGCTTTCTTT. The chain combines TRBV29-1 with TRBJ1-1, with D possibly TRBD1 on 5 matching bases. The CDR3 is 10 amino acids. V was trimmed by 6 bases and J by 4 bases, leaving 6 bases between them. Germline assignment: CDR1 SQVTM and CDR2 ANQGSEA.

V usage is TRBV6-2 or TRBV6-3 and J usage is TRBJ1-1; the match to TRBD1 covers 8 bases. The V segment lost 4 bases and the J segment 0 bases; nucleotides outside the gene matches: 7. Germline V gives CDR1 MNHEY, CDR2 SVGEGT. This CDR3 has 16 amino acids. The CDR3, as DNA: TGTGCCAGCAGTTCCCGGGCAGGGGGCCTGAACACTGAAGCTTTCTTT. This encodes CASSSRAGGLNTEAFF.

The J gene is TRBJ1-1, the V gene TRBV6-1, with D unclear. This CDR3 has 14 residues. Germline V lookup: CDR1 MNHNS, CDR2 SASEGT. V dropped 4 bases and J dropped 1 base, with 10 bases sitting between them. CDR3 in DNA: TGTGCCAGCAGTGTCACTCCGGAGAACACTGAAGCTTTCTTT. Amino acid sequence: CASSVTPENTEAFF.

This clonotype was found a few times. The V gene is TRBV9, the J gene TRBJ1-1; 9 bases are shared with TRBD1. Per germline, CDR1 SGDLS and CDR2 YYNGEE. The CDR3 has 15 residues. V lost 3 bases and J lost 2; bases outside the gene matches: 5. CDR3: CASSAPTGGNTEAFF. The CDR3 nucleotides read TGTGCCAGCAGCGCGCCGACAGGGGGTAACACTGAAGCTTTCTTT.

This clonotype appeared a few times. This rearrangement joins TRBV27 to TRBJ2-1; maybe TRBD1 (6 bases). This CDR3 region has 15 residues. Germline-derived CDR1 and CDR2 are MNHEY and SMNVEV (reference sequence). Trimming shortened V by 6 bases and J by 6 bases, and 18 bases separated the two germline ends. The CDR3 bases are TGTGCCAGCAGAAGGGGGAGACAGACCTCCAATGAGCAGTTCTTC. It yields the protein CASRRGRQTSNEQFF.

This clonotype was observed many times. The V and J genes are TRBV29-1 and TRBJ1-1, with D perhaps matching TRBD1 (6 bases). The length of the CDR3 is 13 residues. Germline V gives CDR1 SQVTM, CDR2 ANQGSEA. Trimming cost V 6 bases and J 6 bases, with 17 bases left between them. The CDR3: CSVEQGRGAEAFF. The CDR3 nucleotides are TGCAGCGTCGAGCAGGGGCGCGGGGCTGAAGCTTTCTTT.

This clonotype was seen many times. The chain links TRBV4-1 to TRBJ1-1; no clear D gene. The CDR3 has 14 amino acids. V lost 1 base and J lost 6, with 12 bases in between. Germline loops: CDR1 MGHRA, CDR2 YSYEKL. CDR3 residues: CASSQVVLEPEAFF. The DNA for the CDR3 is TGCGCCAGCAGCCAAGTTGTGTTGGAGCCTGAAGCTTTCTTT.

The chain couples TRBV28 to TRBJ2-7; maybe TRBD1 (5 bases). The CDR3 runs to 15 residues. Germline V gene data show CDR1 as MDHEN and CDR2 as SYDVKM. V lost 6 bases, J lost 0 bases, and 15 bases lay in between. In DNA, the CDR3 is TGTGCCAGCAGGTCTCTGGACACCACCTCCTACGAGCAGTACTTC. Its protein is CASRSLDTTSYEQYF. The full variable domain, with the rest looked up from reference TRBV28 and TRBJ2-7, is DVKVTQSSRYLVKRTGEKVFLECVQDMDHENMFWYRQDPGLGLRLIYFSYDVKMKEKGDIPEGYSVSREKKERFSLILESASTNQTSMYLCASRSLDTTSYEQYFGPGTRLTVT.

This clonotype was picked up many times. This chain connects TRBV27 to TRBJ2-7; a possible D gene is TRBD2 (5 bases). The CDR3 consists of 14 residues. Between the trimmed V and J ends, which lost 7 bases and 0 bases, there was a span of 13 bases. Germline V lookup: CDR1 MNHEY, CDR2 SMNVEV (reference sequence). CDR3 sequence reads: CASTRDRDSYEQYF. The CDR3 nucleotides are TGTGCCAGCACACGAGACCGGGACTCCTACGAGCAGTACTTC.